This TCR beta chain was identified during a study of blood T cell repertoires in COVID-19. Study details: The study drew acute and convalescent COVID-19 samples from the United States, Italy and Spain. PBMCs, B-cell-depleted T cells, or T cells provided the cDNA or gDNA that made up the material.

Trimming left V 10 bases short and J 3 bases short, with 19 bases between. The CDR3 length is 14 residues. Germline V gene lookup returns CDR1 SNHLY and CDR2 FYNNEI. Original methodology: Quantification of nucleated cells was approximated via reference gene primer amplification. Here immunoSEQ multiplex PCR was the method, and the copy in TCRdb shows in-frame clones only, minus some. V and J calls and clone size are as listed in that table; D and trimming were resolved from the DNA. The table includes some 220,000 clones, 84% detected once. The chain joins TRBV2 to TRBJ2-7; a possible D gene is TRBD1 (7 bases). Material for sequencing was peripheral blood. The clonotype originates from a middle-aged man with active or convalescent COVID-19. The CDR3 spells CAIDRGTALYEQYF. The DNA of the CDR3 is TGTGCCATCGACCGCGGGACAGCCCTCTACGAGCAGTACTTC.